The rows below give T cell receptor beta chains drawn from one sample of a study of OX40 agonist ivuxolimab in advanced cancers. Only in-frame clones appear in the TCRdb table, and some are missing; sequencing was by immunoSEQ multiplex PCR. The data show some 65,000 clones, around 90% seen once. Source: CD4+ or CD8+ T cells sorted from blood, taken in a trial of the OX40 agonist ivuxolimab. The receptors were gathered from an adult with an advanced solid tumor such as melanoma, head and neck, liver or kidney cancer. Both conserved end residues are part of each CDR3. A D gene is named only where the DNA matches it firmly. Some rows mark clone size as missing; the rest say once, few, many or name a class of expanded clone.

cdr3_aa,cdr3_nt,j_call,clone_size,d_call,v_call
CASRRSPGSNYGYTF,TGTGCCAGCAGACGGAGCCCGGGGTCCAACTATGGCTACACCTTC,TRBJ1-2,.,.,TRBV2
CASSEPTGTDTEAFF,TGCGCCAGCAGTGAGCCGACAGGGACAGACACTGAAGCTTTCTTT,TRBJ1-1,.,TRBD1,TRBV10-1
CASSPTGTGAYEQYF,TGCGCCAGCAGCCCAACCGGGACAGGGGCCTACGAGCAGTACTTC,TRBJ2-7,.,TRBD1,TRBV18
CASSLSVPGQTYYGYTF,TGTGCCAGCAGTTTATCTGTCCCGGGACAGACATACTATGGCTACACCTTC,TRBJ1-2,.,TRBD1,TRBV28
CASSRRDRSTNTEAFF,TGTGCCAGCAGCCGGAGGGACAGGTCTACGAACACTGAAGCTTTCTTT,TRBJ1-1,.,TRBD1,TRBV9
CASSIDGRRRDTEAFF,TGTGCCAGTAGTATAGACGGACGAAGGAGGGACACTGAAGCTTTCTTT,TRBJ1-1,.,.,TRBV19
CSGEGAAGGEAFF,TGCAGCGGGGAAGGCGCGGCCGGGGGCGAAGCTTTCTTT,TRBJ1-1,.,.,TRBV29-1
CASSQRTGSTDTQYF,TGTGCCAGCAGCCAGCGGACAGGATCCACAGATACGCAGTATTTT,TRBJ2-3,.,TRBD1,TRBV7-9
CASSLGGLNSGANVLTF,TGCGCCAGCAGCCTCGGAGGCCTAAACTCTGGGGCCAACGTCCTGACTTTC,TRBJ2-6,.,.,TRBV5-1
CASSPQGRKAFF,TGTGCCAGCAGCCCCCAGGGCAGGAAAGCTTTCTTT,TRBJ1-1,.,.,TRBV14
CASSPDRGNQPQHF,TGCGCCAGCAGCCCTGACAGGGGCAATCAGCCCCAGCATTTT,TRBJ1-5,few,TRBD1,TRBV5-1
CASSPTTRTDHEKLFF,TGTGCCAGCAGCCCGACAACAAGGACGGATCACGAAAAACTGTTTTTT,TRBJ1-4,.,.,TRBV7-2
CASSYSQRRTAEAFF,TGTGCCAGCAGTTACTCCCAGAGAAGAACCGCTGAAGCTTTCTTT,TRBJ1-1,.,.,TRBV6-5
CASSESLRGPYEQYF,TGTGCCAGCAGTGAATCTCTCAGGGGGCCCTACGAGCAGTACTTC,TRBJ2-7,.,TRBD1,TRBV6-1
CASSLGRITDTQYF,TGTGCCAGCAGCTTAGGCCGTATAACAGATACGCAGTATTTT,TRBJ2-3,once,.,TRBV7-2
CASSLAHGSRSTDTQYF,TGTGCCAGCAGCTTAGCGCACGGGTCGCGGAGCACAGATACGCAGTATTTT,TRBJ2-3,.,.,TRBV7-8
CASSDSSNYEQYF,TGTGCCAGCAGTGACAGCAGCAACTACGAGCAGTACTTC,TRBJ2-7,.,.,TRBV6-1
CAWRERAVQLPYEQYF,TGTGCCTGGAGGGAACGGGCCGTGCAACTCCCCTACGAGCAGTACTTC,TRBJ2-7,.,.,TRBV30
CASSLAGKVDTQYF,TGTGCCAGCAGCTTAGCAGGGAAGGTAGATACGCAGTATTTT,TRBJ2-3,.,.,TRBV7-2
CASGLGTGLLQPQHF,TGTGCTAGTGGTTTGGGGACAGGGCTATTACAGCCCCAGCATTTT,TRBJ1-5,.,TRBD1,TRBV12-5
CASSPTGFLSTGTNEKLFF,TGTGCCAGCTCACCGACAGGCTTTTTATCGACAGGAACTAATGAAAAACTGTTTTTT,TRBJ1-4,.,.,TRBV18
CASSDPRQPQHF,TGTGCCAGCAGCGACCCGCGCCAGCCCCAGCATTTT,TRBJ1-5,few,.,TRBV9
CASTGSSGQPQHF,TGTGCCAGTACAGGGAGTTCGGGTCAGCCCCAGCATTTT,TRBJ1-5,once,.,TRBV2
CASSLTSGKETQYF,TGTGCCAGCAGTTTAACTAGCGGGAAAGAGACCCAGTACTTC,TRBJ2-5,.,TRBD2,TRBV28
CASSLSGLGPYEQYF,TGTGCCAGCAGTTTATCAGGTCTGGGCCCCTACGAGCAGTACTTC,TRBJ2-7,.,.,TRBV28
CASSGPGQNNYEQYF,TGTGCCAGCAGTGGACCGGGACAGAACAACTACGAGCAGTACTTC,TRBJ2-7,.,TRBD1,TRBV27
CAGSVDNYGYTF,TGTGCCGGTTCGGTAGATAACTATGGCTACACCTTC,TRBJ1-2,.,.,TRBV30
CASSLSIPGATEAFF,TGTGCCAGCAGTTTATCAATCCCGGGAGCCACTGAAGCTTTCTTT,TRBJ1-1,.,.,TRBV27
CASSQSWGNTEAFF,TGCGCCAGCAGCCAAAGTTGGGGGAACACTGAAGCTTTCTTT,TRBJ1-1,.,.,TRBV4-1
CASSLLGTQLSGNTIYF,TGTGCCAGCAGCCTCCTGGGGACACAACTCTCTGGAAACACCATATATTTT,TRBJ1-3,.,.,TRBV7-9
CASSLARGFQETQYF,TGTGCCAGCAGCTTAGCGCGGGGGTTCCAAGAGACCCAGTACTTC,TRBJ2-5,.,TRBD2,TRBV7-2
CAWSRNPSNSPLHF,TGTGCCTGGAGCCGGAACCCATCTAATTCACCCCTCCACTTT,TRBJ1-6,few,.,TRBV30
CASSMNQAGGRAFF,TGTGCCAGTAGTATGAATCAGGCAGGGGGCAGAGCTTTCTTT,TRBJ1-1,.,TRBD1,TRBV19
CASSERSLANEKLFF,TGTGCCAGCAGTGAAAGAAGTTTAGCTAATGAAAAACTGTTTTTT,TRBJ1-4,.,.,TRBV2
CASTPETNTEAFF,TGTGCCAGCACCCCAGAAACTAACACTGAAGCTTTCTTT,TRBJ1-1,.,.,TRBV18
CASSLVTGGQYEQYF,TGTGCCAGCAGCTTAGTGACGGGGGGGCAGTACGAGCAGTACTTC,TRBJ2-7,.,TRBD2,TRBV7-2
CASSPRQGAGDTQYF,TGTGCCAGCAGCCCTCGACAGGGGGCTGGAGATACGCAGTATTTT,TRBJ2-3,.,TRBD1,TRBV27
CASSSRTDQPQHF,TGTGCCAGCAGCTCCCGAACAGATCAGCCCCAGCATTTT,TRBJ1-5,.,.,TRBV7-9
CASSLVFSGANVLTF,TGTGCCAGCAGCTTGGTATTCTCTGGGGCCAACGTCCTGACTTTC,TRBJ2-6,.,.,TRBV5-5
CASSSGDRGGNSPLHF,TGTGCCAGCAGTTCCGGGGACAGGGGTGGAAATTCACCCCTCCACTTT,TRBJ1-6,.,TRBD1,TRBV6-6
CASQTLPYEQYF,TGTGCCAGCCAGACACTGCCCTACGAGCAGTACTTC,TRBJ2-7,.,.,TRBV7-9
CASSPNIQNTEAFF,TGTGCCAGCAGCCCCAACATCCAGAACACTGAAGCTTTCTTT,TRBJ1-1,.,.,TRBV2
CASSLMQLNNEQFF,TGTGCCAGCAGCTTAATGCAGCTGAACAATGAGCAGTTCTTC,TRBJ2-1,once,.,TRBV11-3
CASSPSGGPYNEQFF,TGTGCCAGCAGTCCTTCCGGGGGCCCCTACAATGAGCAGTTCTTC,TRBJ2-1,.,.,TRBV7-2
CASSQGMTGYYGYTF,TGCGCCAGCAGCCAGGGCATGACAGGGTACTATGGCTACACCTTC,TRBJ1-2,.,TRBD1,TRBV4-1
CASRSTSGSSYEQYF,TGCGCCAGCAGATCGACTAGCGGATCCAGCTACGAGCAGTACTTC,TRBJ2-7,.,TRBD2,TRBV7-2
CASSYQQGTNTEAFF,TGTGCCAGCAGCTACCAACAGGGAACGAACACTGAAGCTTTCTTT,TRBJ1-1,.,.,TRBV11-1
CASVSSGANVLTF,TGTGCCAGCGTCTCCTCTGGGGCCAACGTCCTGACTTTC,TRBJ2-6,.,.,TRBV6-1
CASSFIGTGEQYF,TGTGCCAGCAGCTTTATTGGGACCGGCGAGCAGTACTTC,TRBJ2-7,.,.,TRBV14
CALGGGSYNEQFF,TGTGCCCTGGGAGGGGGCTCCTACAATGAGCAGTTCTTC,TRBJ2-1,once,.,TRBV28
CASSEGRTSGQQETQYF,TGTGCCAGCAGTGAAGGCCGTACTAGCGGGCAACAAGAGACCCAGTACTTC,TRBJ2-5,.,TRBD2,TRBV25-1
CASSYRSGIAKNIQYF,TGTGCCAGCAGCTATCGTAGCGGGATAGCCAAAAACATTCAGTACTTC,TRBJ2-4,.,TRBD2,TRBV11-3
CASRSPGQGDYEQYF,TGTGCCAGCAGGAGCCCGGGACAGGGGGACTACGAGCAGTACTTC,TRBJ2-7,.,TRBD1,TRBV28
CASSVDGLVDETQYF,TGTGCCAGCAGCGTAGACGGTCTAGTCGACGAGACCCAGTACTTC,TRBJ2-5,.,.,TRBV9
CASSQVFGGTGELFF,TGCGCCAGCAGCCAAGTTTTTGGGGGCACCGGGGAGCTGTTTTTT,TRBJ2-2,.,.,TRBV4-1